This T cell receptor beta chain was captured by sequencing in a study of blood T cell repertoires in COVID-19. The overall study: Sites in the United States, Italy and Spain provided acute and convalescent COVID-19 samples. PBMCs, B-cell-depleted T cells, or T cells were the source of the cDNA or gDNA that made up the material.

The authors' processing: Reference gene primer amplification in the assay estimated nucleated cell counts. Clones were read by immunoSEQ multiplex PCR, and TCRdb kept only the in-frame ones, dropping some. V and J calls and clone size are as listed in that table; D and trimming were resolved from the DNA. The repertoire holds fewer than 150,000 clones, with approximately 84% as singletons. Material: peripheral blood. The TCR originated in a woman in her fifties or sixties who had recovered from COVID-19.

The CDR3 DNA is TGTGCCACCAGTGGAGTCACAGCGGGAGAGGGCACCGGGGAGCTGTTTTTT. Amino acids: CATSGVTAGEGTGELFF. The chain couples TRBV24-1 to TRBJ2-2; TRBD2 agrees at 8 bases. From germline, CDR1 is KGHDR and CDR2 SFDVKD. Unmatched junction bases numbered 11, after V lost 5 bases and J lost 4 bases. The CDR3 spans 17 residues.